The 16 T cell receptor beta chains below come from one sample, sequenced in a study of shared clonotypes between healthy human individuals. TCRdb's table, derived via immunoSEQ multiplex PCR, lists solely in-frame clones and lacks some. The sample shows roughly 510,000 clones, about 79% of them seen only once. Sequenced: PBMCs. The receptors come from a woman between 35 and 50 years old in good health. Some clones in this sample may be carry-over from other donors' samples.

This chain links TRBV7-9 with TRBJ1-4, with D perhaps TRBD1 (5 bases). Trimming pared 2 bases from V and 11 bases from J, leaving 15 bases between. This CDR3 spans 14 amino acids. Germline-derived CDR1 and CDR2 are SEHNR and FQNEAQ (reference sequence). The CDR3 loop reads CASSLWRDPTKLFF. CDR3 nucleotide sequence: TGTGCCAGCAGCTTATGGAGGGACCCAACGAAACTGTTTTTT.

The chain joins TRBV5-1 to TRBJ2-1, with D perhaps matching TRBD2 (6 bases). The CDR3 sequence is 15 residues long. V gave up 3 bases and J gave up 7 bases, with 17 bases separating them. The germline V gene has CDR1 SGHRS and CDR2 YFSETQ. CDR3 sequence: CASSSSSERVNEQFF. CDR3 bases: TGCGCCAGCAGCTCCTCTAGCGAGAGGGTTAATGAGCAGTTCTTC.

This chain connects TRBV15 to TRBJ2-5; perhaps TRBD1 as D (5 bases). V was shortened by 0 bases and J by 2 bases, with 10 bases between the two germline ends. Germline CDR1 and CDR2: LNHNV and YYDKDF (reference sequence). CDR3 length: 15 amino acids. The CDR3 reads CATSRDSQGQETQYF. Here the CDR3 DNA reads TGTGCCACCAGCAGAGATTCCCAGGGACAAGAGACCCAGTACTTC. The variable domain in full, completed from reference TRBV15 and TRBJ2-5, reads DAMVIQNPRYQVTQFGKPVTLSCSQTLNHNVMYWYQQKSSQAPKLLFHYYDKDFNNEADTPDNFQSRRPNTSFCFLDIRSPGLGDTAMYLCATSRDSQGQETQYFGPGTRLLVL.

CDR3 nucleotide sequence: TGTGCCAGCAGCTTATATATAGATACGCAGTATTTT. Translated: CASSLYIDTQYF. The chain links TRBV7-2 to TRBJ2-3; D is ambiguous. Germline V gene lookup returns CDR1 SGHTA and CDR2 FQGNSA. The CDR3 runs 12 residues. Trimming took off 2 bases at V and 5 bases at J, with 5 bases between the two ends.

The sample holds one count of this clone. CDR3 residues: CASSHWGGNTEAFF. CDR3 sequence (DNA): TGTGCCAGCAGCCATTGGGGGGGGAACACTGAAGCTTTCTTT. The V gene is TRBV27, the J gene TRBJ1-1; maybe TRBD1 (5 bases). With 6 bases removed from V and 1 base from J, the gap between germline ends came to 12 bases. Germline CDR1 reads MNHEY; CDR2 reads SMNVEV (reference sequence). This CDR3 spans 14 amino acids.

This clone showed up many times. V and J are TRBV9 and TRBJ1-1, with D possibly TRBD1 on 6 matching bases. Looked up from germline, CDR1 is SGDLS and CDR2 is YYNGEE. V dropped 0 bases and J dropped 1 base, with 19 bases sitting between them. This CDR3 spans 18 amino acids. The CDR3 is CASSVAPLSGTQNTEAFF. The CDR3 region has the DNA TGTGCCAGCAGCGTAGCCCCTTTATCCGGGACACAGAACACTGAAGCTTTCTTT.

The CDR3 is CASSGQGAIYGYTF. The CDR3 region has the DNA TGTGCCAGCTCAGGACAGGGGGCGATCTATGGCTACACCTTC. The rearrangement links TRBV18 to TRBJ1-2, with 11 bases lining up with TRBD1. This CDR3 region has 14 residues. Losses at the gene ends were 5 bases for V and 4 bases for J; bases not matched to a gene: 3. Per the germline V gene, CDR1 is KGHSH and CDR2 is LQKENI.

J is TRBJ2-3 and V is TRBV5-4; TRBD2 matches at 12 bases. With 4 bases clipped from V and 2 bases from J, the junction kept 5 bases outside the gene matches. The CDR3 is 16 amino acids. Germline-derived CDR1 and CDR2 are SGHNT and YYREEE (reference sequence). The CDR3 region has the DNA TGTGCCAGCAGCCACCGGACTAGCGGGATCACAGATACGCAGTATTTT. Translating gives CASSHRTSGITDTQYF.

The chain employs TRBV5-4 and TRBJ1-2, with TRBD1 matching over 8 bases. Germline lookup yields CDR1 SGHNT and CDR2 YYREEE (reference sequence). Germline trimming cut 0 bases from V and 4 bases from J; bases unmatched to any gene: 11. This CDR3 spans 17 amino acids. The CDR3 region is CASSLARDRSNFYGYTF. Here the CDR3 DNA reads TGTGCCAGCAGCTTGGCCCGGGACAGGTCGAACTTCTATGGCTACACCTTC.

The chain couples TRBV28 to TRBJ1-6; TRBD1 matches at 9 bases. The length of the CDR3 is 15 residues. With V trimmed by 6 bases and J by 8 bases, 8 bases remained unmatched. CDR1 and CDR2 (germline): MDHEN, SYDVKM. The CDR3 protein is CASSSSGTGYSPLHF. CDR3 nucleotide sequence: TGTGCCAGCAGCTCCTCCGGGACAGGGTATTCACCCCTCCACTTT.

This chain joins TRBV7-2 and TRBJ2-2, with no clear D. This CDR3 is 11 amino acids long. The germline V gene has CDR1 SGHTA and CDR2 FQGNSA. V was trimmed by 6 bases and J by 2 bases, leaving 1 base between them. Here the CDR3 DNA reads TGTGCCAGCAGAAACACCGGGGAGCTGTTTTTT. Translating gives CASRNTGELFF.

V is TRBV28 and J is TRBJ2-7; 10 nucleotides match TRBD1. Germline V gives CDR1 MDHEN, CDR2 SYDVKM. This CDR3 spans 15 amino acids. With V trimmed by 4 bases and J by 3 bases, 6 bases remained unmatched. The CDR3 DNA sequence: TGTGCCAGCAGTTCCCGGGACAGGGGTTTCTACGAGCAGTACTTC. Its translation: CASSSRDRGFYEQYF.

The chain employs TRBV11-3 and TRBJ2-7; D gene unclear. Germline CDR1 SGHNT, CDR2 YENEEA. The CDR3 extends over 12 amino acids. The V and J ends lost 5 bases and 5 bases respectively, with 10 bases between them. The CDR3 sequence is CASSPGRDEQYF. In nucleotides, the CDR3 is TGTGCCAGCAGCCCCGGCCGGGACGAGCAGTACTTC.

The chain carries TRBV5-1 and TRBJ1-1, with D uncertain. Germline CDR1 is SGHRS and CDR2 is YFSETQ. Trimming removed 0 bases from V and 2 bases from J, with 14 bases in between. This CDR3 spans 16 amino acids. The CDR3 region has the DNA TGCGCCAGCAGCTTGGAGGGCGCGGTTACTAACACTGAAGCTTTCTTT. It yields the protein CASSLEGAVTNTEAFF.

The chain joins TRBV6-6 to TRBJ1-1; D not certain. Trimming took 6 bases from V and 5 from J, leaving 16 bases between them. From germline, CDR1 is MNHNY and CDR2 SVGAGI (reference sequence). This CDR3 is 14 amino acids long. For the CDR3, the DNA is TGTGCCAGCAGCCCACGGGCCCTGGGGACTGAAGCTTTCTTT. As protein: CASSPRALGTEAFF.

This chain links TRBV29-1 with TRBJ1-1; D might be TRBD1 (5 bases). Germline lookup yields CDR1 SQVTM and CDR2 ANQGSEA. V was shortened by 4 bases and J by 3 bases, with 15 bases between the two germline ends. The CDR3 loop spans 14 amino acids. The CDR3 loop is CSVVGGRSYTEAFF. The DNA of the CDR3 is TGCAGCGTTGTGGGGGGAAGAAGCTACACTGAAGCTTTCTTT. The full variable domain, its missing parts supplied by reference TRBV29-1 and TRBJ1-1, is SAVISQKPSRDICQRGTSLTIQCQVDSQVTMMFWYRQQPGQSLTLIATANQGSEATYESGFVIDKFPISRPNLTFSTLTVSNMSPEDSSIYLCSVVGGRSYTEAFFGQGTRLTVV.